This TCR beta chain was found in a study of OX40 agonist ivuxolimab in advanced cancers. Assay used: immunoSEQ multiplex PCR; TCRdb lists only in-frame clones, some missing. The sample lists about 89,000 clones; 90% to 95% were seen once. The study sampled blood at baseline, cycle 4 day 1, and cycle 7 day 1. Findings and limits, study-wide: No determination was made of the antigen specificity of the expanded peripheral T cells.

This clone was seen a handful of times. The antigen is unknown. This CDR3 is 13 amino acids long. Germline assignment: CDR1 SNHLY and CDR2 FYNNEI. V shed 3 bases and J shed 3 bases, with 8 bases lying between them. The rearrangement joins TRBV2 to TRBJ2-5, with D perhaps matching TRBD2 (6 bases). The source is an adult with an advanced solid tumor such as melanoma, head and neck, liver or kidney cancer. Sequenced material: CD4+ or CD8+ T cells sorted from blood, taken in a trial of the OX40 agonist ivuxolimab. The CDR3 loop is CASSDPGEETQYF. In nucleotides, the CDR3 is TGTGCCAGCAGTGATCCGGGGGAAGAGACCCAGTACTTC. The full variable domain, completed using reference TRBV2 and TRBJ2-5, is EPEVTQTPSHQVTQMGQEVILRCVPISNHLYFYWYRQILGQKVEFLVSFYNNEISEKSEIFDDQFSVERPDGSNFTLKIRSTKLEDSAMYFCASSDPGEETQYFGPGTRLLVL.